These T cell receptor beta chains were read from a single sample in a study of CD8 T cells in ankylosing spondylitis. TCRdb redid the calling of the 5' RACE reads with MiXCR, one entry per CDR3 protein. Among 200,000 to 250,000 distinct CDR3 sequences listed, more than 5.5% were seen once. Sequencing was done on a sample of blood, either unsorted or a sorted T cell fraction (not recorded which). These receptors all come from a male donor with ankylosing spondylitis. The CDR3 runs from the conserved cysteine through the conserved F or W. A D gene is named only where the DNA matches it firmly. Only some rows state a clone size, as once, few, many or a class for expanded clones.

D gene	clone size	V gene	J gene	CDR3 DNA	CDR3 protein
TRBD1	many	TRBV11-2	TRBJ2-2	TGTGCCAGCAGCTTAGACTTGAACAGGGGGCACACCGGGGAGCTGTTTTTT	CASSLDLNRGHTGELFF
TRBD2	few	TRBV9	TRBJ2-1	TGTGCCAGCAGCGTTCCGGGAGGGCCCAGTGAGCAGTTCTTC	CASSVPGGPSEQFF
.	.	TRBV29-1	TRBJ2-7	TGCAGCGTTGAAGGCGGGGAAATCTACGAGCAGTACTTC	CSVEGGEIYEQYF
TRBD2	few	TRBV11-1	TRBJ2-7	TGTGCCAGCAGCTCTCTTGGACTAGCGGGGGGGCCTCCCTACGAGCAGTACTTC	CASSSLGLAGGPPYEQYF
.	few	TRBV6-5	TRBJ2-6	TGTGCCAGCAGTTACTCGAAAGGCAGGGGGGCTGGGGCCAACGTCCTGACTTTC	CASSYSKGRGAGANVLTF
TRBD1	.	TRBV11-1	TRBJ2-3	TGTGCCAGCAGCCCACCCGCTAATTTGGAGGGACAGGGCACAGATACGCAGTATTTT	CASSPPANLEGQGTDTQYF
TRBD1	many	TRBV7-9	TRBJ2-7	TGTGCCAGCAGCTCCCCGTGGGACAGGGGTTTCTACGAGCAGTACTTC	CASSSPWDRGFYEQYF
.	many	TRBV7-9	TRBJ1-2	TGTGCCAGCAGCTTCAGGGCAAATTATGGCTACACCTTC	CASSFRANYGYTF
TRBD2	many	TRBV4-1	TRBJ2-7	TGCGCCAGCAGCCATAGCCCTGGGGGACTAGCGGGAGAAGGAGTTTACGAGCAGTACTTC	CASSHSPGGLAGEGVYEQYF
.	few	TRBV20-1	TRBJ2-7	TGCAGTGCACCTTTGTCCGAGCAGTACTTC	CSAPLSEQYF
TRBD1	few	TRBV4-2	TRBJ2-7	TGTGCCAGCAGCCATGGCCGGGACAGGTCCTACGAGCAGTACTTC	CASSHGRDRSYEQYF
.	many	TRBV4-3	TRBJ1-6	TGCGCCAGCAGCCAAGGCCGGGGATATAATTCACCCCTCCACTTT	CASSQGRGYNSPLHF
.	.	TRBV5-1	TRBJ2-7	TGCGCCAGCAGCGGGGGACTCTCCTACGAGCAGTACTTC	CASSGGLSYEQYF
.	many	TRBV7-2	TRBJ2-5	TGTGCCAGCAGCTTAGCGCTCAGGAGGCGCCTCCAAGAGACCCAGTACTTC	CASSLALRRRLQETQYF
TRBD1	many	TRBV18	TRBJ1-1	TGTGCCAGCCTCAATGGTAGGACAGGGGCCGGGGACACTGAAGCTTTCTTT	CASLNGRTGAGDTEAFF
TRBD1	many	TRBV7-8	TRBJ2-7	TGTGCCAGCAGCTTATGGGACAGGGGTAGCGAGCAGTACTTC	CASSLWDRGSEQYF
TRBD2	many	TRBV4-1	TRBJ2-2	TGCGCCAGCAGCAGGCTAGCGGAGCGCACCGGGGAGCTGTTTTTT	CASSRLAERTGELFF
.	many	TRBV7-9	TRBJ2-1	TGTGCCAGCAGCCCAGGGTTCCATGAGCAGTTCTTC	CASSPGFHEQFF
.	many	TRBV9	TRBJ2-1	TGTGCCAGCAGCCCCCGGAGGTGGAGGGGTAGTAGGAATGAGCAGTTCTTC	CASSPRRWRGSRNEQFF
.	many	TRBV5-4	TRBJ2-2	TGTGCCAGCAGCTTGGCCCTTAAGGGGCGGGGGCCGCACACCGGGGAGCTGTTTTTT	CASSLALKGRGPHTGELFF
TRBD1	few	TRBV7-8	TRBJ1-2	TGTGCCAGCAGCTTAGGGACAGGGGACCTACTTTACACCTTC	CASSLGTGDLLYTF
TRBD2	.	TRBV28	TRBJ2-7	TGTGCCAGCACCCTCGTCGGGGAGGGCTCCTACGAGCAGTACTTC	CASTLVGEGSYEQYF
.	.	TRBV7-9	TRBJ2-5	TGTGCCAGCAGCCCTTGGGGCAGTCCCCAAGAGACCCAGTACTTC	CASSPWGSPQETQYF
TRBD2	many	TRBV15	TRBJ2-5	TGTGCCACCGGGGGGGTTCAAGAGACCCAGTACTTC	CATGGVQETQYF
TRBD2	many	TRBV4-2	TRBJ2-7	TGTGCCAGCAGCCAAGGGACTAGCGTCTCCTACGAGCAGTACTTC	CASSQGTSVSYEQYF
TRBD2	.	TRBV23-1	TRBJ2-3	TGCGCCAGCAGGCAGCGGGGGGGCACAGAGACGCAGTATTTT	CASRQRGGTETQYF
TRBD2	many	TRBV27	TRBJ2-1	TGTGCCAGCAGTTTAGGGACTAGTCGGAATGAGCAGTTCTTC	CASSLGTSRNEQFF
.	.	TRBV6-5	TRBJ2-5	TGTGCCAGCAGTTACATCGGTAGTGGGGAGACCCAGTACTTC	CASSYIGSGETQYF
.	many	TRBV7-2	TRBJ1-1	TGTGCCAGCAGCGCAAGACCGAACACTGAAGCTTTCTTT	CASSARPNTEAFF
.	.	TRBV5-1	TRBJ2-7	TGCGCCAGCAGCTTGGGGACCTACTACGAGCAGTACTTC	CASSLGTYYEQYF
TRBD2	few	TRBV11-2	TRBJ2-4	TGTGCCAGCAGCTTAGCTAGCGGGAGATCAAACATTCAGTACTTC	CASSLASGRSNIQYF
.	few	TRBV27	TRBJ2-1	TGTGCCAGCATCCCAAAGAACTCCTACAATGAGCAGTTCTTC	CASIPKNSYNEQFF
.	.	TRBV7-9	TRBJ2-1	TGTGCCAGCAGCCCGTGGGAGCGGAGCGAGCAGTTCTTC	CASSPWERSEQFF
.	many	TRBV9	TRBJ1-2	TGTGCCAGCAGCGTAGGCCAGGCTAACTATGGCTACACCTTC	CASSVGQANYGYTF
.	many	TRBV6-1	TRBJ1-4	TGTGCCAGCAGTCCAAACACTATCACCGAGGCGGGTGAAAAACTGTTTTTT	CASSPNTITEAGEKLFF
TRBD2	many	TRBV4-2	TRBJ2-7	TGTGCCAGCAGCCAAGAACTAGCGGGAGGGAACTACGAGCAGTACTTC	CASSQELAGGNYEQYF
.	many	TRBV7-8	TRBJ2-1	TGTGCCAGCACCGCAATGAGCGGATCTTACAATGAGCAGTTCTTC	CASTAMSGSYNEQFF
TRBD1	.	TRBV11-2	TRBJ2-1	TGTGCCAGCAGCCATTACAGGGGGCCTACCTACAATGAGCAGTTCTTC	CASSHYRGPTYNEQFF
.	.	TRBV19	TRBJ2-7	TGTGCCAGTAGTAGCGGGGCTGCCTACGAGCAGTACTTC	CASSSGAAYEQYF
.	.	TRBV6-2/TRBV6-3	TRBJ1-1	TGTGCCAGCAGTTACTCGACAGGCGGAGGGAACACTGAAGCTGTCTTT	CASSYSTGGGNTEAVF
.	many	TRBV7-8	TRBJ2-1	TGTGCCAGCAGCTTCTCGGGGGATGAGCAGTTCTTC	CASSFSGDEQFF
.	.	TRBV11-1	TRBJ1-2	TGTGCCAGCAGCCATTCCGGGAACCCGAACTATGGCTACACCTTC	CASSHSGNPNYGYTF
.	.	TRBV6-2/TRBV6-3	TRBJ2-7	TGTGCCAGCAGTTACGGTCTGGGCTCCTACGAGCAGTACTTC	CASSYGLGSYEQYF
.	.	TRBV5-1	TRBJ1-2	TGCGCCAGCAGCTTGGCCTCATCAGTCGGCGGCTACACCTTC	CASSLASSVGGYTF
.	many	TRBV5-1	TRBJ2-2	TGCGCCAGCAGCTGGGGCCTGGGCACCGGGGAGCTGTTTTTT	CASSWGLGTGELFF
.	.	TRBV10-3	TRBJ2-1	TGTGCCATCAGCCCCGGGACTTCCACCTACAATGAGCAGTTCTTC	CAISPGTSTYNEQFF
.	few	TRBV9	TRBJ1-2	TGTGCCAGCAGCTCCCGCGCAGGGTTTGTTGCCACCTTC	CASSSRAGFVATF
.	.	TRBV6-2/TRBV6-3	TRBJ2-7	TGTGCCATCGGGACTGGGCCCTTCGAGCAGTACTTC	CAIGTGPFEQYF
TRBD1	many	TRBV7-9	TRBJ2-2	TGTGCCAGCAGCAGACAGGGGAAGGACACCGGGGAGCTGTTTTTT	CASSRQGKDTGELFF
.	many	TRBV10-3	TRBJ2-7	TGTGCCATCGCATACCCTCCAGGGGACGAGCAGTACTTC	CAIAYPPGDEQYF
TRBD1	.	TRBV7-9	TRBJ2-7	TGTGCCAGCAGCTTCTTCGGGACAGGGGGCTACGAGCAGTACTTC	CASSFFGTGGYEQYF
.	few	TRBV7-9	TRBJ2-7	TGTGCCAGCAGCTTAGGTGGCGGGGGCCTCCTCTACGAGCAGTACTTC	CASSLGGGGLLYEQYF
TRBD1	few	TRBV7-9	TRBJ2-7	TGTGCCAGCAGCTTAGGGGGGACAGGCTTCTACGAGCAGTACTTC	CASSLGGTGFYEQYF
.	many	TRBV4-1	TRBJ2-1	TGCGCCAGCAGCCAAACTACAGGTAACTCGGTGTATGAGCAGTTCTTC	CASSQTTGNSVYEQFF
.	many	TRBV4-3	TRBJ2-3	TGCGCCAGCAGCCAGGGTGCTTTCACAGATACGCAGTATTTT	CASSQGAFTDTQYF
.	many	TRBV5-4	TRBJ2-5	TGTGCCAGCAGCTTCACAGGGTCCCAAGAGACCCAGTACTTC	CASSFTGSQETQYF
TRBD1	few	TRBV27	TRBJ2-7	TGTGCCAGCAGTTTATCCACCGGGACAGGGCGATCCTACGAGCAGTACTTC	CASSLSTGTGRSYEQYF
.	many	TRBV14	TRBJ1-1	TGTGCCAGCAGCCCCTGGGGGAACACTGAAGCTTTCTTT	CASSPWGNTEAFF